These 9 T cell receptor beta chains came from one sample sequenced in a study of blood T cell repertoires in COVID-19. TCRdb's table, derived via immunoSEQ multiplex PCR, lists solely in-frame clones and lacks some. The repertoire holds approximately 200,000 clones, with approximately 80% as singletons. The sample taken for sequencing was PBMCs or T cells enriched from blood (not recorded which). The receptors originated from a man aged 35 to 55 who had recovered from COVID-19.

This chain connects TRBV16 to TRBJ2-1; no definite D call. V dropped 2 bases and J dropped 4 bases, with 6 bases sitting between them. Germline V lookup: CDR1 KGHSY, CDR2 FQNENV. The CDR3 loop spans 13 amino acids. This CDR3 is CASSQGQYNEQFF. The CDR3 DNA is TGTGCCAGCAGCCAAGGGCAGTACAATGAGCAGTTCTTC.

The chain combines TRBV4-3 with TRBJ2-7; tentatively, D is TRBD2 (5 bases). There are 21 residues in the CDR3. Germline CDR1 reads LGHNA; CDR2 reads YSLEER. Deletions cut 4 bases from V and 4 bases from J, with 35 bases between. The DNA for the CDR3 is TGCGCCAGCAGCCCTCCGGTTATGAAAAGGCAACCTGTAATAGGACTGTACGAGCAGTACGTC. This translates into CASSPPVMKRQPVIGLYEQYV.

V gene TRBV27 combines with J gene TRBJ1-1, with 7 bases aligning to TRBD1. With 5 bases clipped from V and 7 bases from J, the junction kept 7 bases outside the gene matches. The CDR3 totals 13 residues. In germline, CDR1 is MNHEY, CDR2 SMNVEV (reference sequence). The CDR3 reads CASSVTGTFEAFF. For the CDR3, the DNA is TGTGCCAGCAGTGTGACAGGGACCTTTGAAGCTTTCTTT.

CDR3 nucleotides: TGTGCCAGCAGCCCCGCTACAGGGACAGTTGAAGCTTTCTTT. Amino acid sequence: CASSPATGTVEAFF. V is TRBV9 and J is TRBJ1-1, with TRBD1 matching 7 bases. CDR3 length: 14 amino acids. Trimming removed 4 bases from V and 7 bases from J; junction bases left unmatched: 10. In germline, CDR1 is SGDLS, CDR2 YYNGEE. Full variable domain (outside the CDR3, taken from reference TRBV9 and TRBJ1-1): DSGVTQTPKHLITATGQRVTLRCSPRSGDLSVYWYQQSLDQGLQFLIQYYNGEERAKGNILERFSAQQFPDLHSELNLSSLELGDSALYFCASSPATGTVEAFFGQGTRLTVV.

The CDR3 region has the DNA TGTGCCAGCAGTGCCTATTCGGGGGGGAACACCGGGGAGCTGTTTTTT. Encoded protein: CASSAYSGGNTGELFF. This rearrangement joins TRBV6-1 to TRBJ2-2; 7 bases map to TRBD2. Trimming took 4 bases from V and 1 from J; bases not matched to a gene: 6. From germline, CDR1 is MNHNS and CDR2 SASEGT. CDR3 length: 16 amino acids.

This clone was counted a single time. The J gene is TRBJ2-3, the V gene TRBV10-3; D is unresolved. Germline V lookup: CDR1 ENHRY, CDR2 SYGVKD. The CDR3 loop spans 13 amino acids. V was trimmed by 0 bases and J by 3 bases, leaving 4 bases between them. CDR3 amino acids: CAISESATDTQYF. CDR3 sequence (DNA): TGTGCCATCAGTGAGTCGGCAACAGATACGCAGTATTTT.

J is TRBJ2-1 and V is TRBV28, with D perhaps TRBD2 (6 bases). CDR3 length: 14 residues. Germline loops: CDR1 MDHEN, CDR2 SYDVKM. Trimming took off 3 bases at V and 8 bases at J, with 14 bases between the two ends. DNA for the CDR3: TGTGCCAGCAGTTTGACCGGGAGTATCGATGAGCAGTTCTTC. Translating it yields CASSLTGSIDEQFF.

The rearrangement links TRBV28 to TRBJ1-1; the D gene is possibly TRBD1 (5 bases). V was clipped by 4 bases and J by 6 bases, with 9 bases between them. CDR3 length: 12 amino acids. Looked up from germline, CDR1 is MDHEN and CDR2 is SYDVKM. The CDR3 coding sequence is TGTGCCAGCAGTTCACGGACACCTGAAGCTTTCTTT. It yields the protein CASSSRTPEAFF.

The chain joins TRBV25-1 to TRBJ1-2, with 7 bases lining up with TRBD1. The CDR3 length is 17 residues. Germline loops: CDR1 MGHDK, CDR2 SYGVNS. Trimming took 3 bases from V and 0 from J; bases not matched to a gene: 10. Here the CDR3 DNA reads TGTGCCAGCAGTGATTCCCTCACAGGGGTGACTAACTATGGCTACACCTTC. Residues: CASSDSLTGVTNYGYTF.